Listed below are T cell receptor beta chains from one sample, sequenced in a study of blood T cell repertoires in COVID-19. The repertoire was sequenced with immunoSEQ multiplex PCR; TCRdb's copy has only in-frame clones and lacks some. The top ten clones hold about 4.9% of a sample with roughly 200,000 clones, about 85% of them seen once. The sample taken for sequencing was peripheral blood. Receptors originate from a woman over 75 with acute or convalescent COVID-19. Each CDR3 is given with its conserved first and last residue. The D gene is left open where the match is weak. Not all rows give a size; the values are once, few, many and, for expanded clones, a class.

D gene: NA
V gene: TRBV27
clone size: NA
J gene: TRBJ2-5
CDR3 DNA: TGTGCCAGCCGCCCCTTGGGGGGAGAGACCCAGTACTTC
CDR3 protein: CASRPLGGETQYF

D gene: NA
V gene: TRBV11-2
clone size: once
J gene: TRBJ1-5
CDR3 DNA: TGTGCCAGCAGCTTCGAGGATCAGCCCCAGCATTTT
CDR3 protein: CASSFEDQPQHF

D gene: TRBD1
V gene: TRBV13
clone size: once
J gene: TRBJ2-7
CDR3 DNA: TGTGCCAGCAGCTTAACCGGACAGGGGCCGTACGAGCAGTACTTC
CDR3 protein: CASSLTGQGPYEQYF

D gene: NA
V gene: TRBV6-2/TRBV6-3
clone size: once
J gene: TRBJ2-5
CDR3 DNA: TGTGCCAGCAGCTCCACCAGGATTAGTGAGACCCAGTACTTC
CDR3 protein: CASSSTRISETQYF

D gene: NA
V gene: TRBV5-1
clone size: NA
J gene: TRBJ1-2
CDR3 DNA: TGCGCCAGCAGCTTCTCATCGGATGGCTACACCTTC
CDR3 protein: CASSFSSDGYTF

D gene: TRBD1
V gene: TRBV5-4
clone size: few
J gene: TRBJ2-7
CDR3 DNA: TGTGCCAGCAGCATAGCCGGGACAGACTACGAGCAGTACTTC
CDR3 protein: CASSIAGTDYEQYF

D gene: TRBD1
V gene: TRBV6-6
clone size: NA
J gene: TRBJ2-3
CDR3 DNA: TGTGCCAGCAGTTACTCGGGACAGGTCACAGATACGCAGTATTTT
CDR3 protein: CASSYSGQVTDTQYF

D gene: TRBD1
V gene: TRBV6-5
clone size: NA
J gene: TRBJ1-2
CDR3 DNA: TGTGCCAGCGGACGGACAGGGGGCCTCGGTGGCTACACCTTC
CDR3 protein: CASGRTGGLGGYTF

D gene: TRBD1
V gene: TRBV6-5
clone size: NA
J gene: TRBJ1-1
CDR3 DNA: TGTGCCAGCACCTCAGGGGGAGCCCAGAACACTGAAGCTTTCTTT
CDR3 protein: CASTSGGAQNTEAFF

D gene: NA
V gene: TRBV18
clone size: NA
J gene: TRBJ2-7
CDR3 DNA: TGTGCCAGCTCACCCCGGCAGGGAGGCTACGAGCAGTACTTC
CDR3 protein: CASSPRQGGYEQYF

D gene: NA
V gene: TRBV5-6
clone size: NA
J gene: TRBJ2-7
CDR3 DNA: TGTGCCAGCAGCTTGCGGGGAGGCTCCTACGAGCAGTACTTC
CDR3 protein: CASSLRGGSYEQYF

D gene: TRBD1
V gene: TRBV27
clone size: NA
J gene: TRBJ2-4
CDR3 DNA: TGTGCCAGCAGGCCGACAGGGGGCGTTTTCCGGTACTTC
CDR3 protein: CASRPTGGVFRYF

D gene: NA
V gene: TRBV7-2
clone size: once
J gene: TRBJ2-7
CDR3 DNA: TGTGCCAGCAGCTTAAACAGCCAGACCTACGAGCAGTACTTC
CDR3 protein: CASSLNSQTYEQYF

D gene: TRBD1
V gene: TRBV6-5
clone size: NA
J gene: TRBJ2-7
CDR3 DNA: TGTGCCAGCAGCCGGGACAGACACTACGAGCAGTACTTC
CDR3 protein: CASSRDRHYEQYF

D gene: TRBD1
V gene: TRBV28
clone size: NA
J gene: TRBJ2-1
CDR3 DNA: TGTGCCAGCAGTTTACACCCGAGGGACAGTTCCTACAATGAGCAGTTCTTC
CDR3 protein: CASSLHPRDSSYNEQFF

D gene: NA
V gene: TRBV6-4
clone size: NA
J gene: TRBJ2-2
CDR3 DNA: TGTGCCAGCGGTAGCGGTAACACCGGGGAGCTGTTTTTT
CDR3 protein: CASGSGNTGELFF

D gene: NA
V gene: TRBV18
clone size: NA
J gene: TRBJ1-6
CDR3 DNA: TGTGCCGCCGGGGGGCTTAATTCACCCCTCCACTTT
CDR3 protein: CAAGGLNSPLHF

D gene: NA
V gene: TRBV5-4
clone size: NA
J gene: TRBJ2-5
CDR3 DNA: TGTGCCAGCAGCTTGACTCTAAAAGAGACCCAGTACTTC
CDR3 protein: CASSLTLKETQYF

D gene: TRBD1
V gene: TRBV28
clone size: NA
J gene: TRBJ1-5
CDR3 DNA: TGTGCCAGCATCCGGGACAGGGGGCCTCAGCCCCAGCATTTT
CDR3 protein: CASIRDRGPQPQHF

D gene: TRBD2
V gene: TRBV29-1
clone size: NA
J gene: TRBJ2-1
CDR3 DNA: TGCAGCGTTTCTAGCGGGTACAATGAGCAGTTCTTC
CDR3 protein: CSVSSGYNEQFF

D gene: TRBD2
V gene: TRBV4-3
clone size: NA
J gene: TRBJ2-2
CDR3 DNA: TGCGCCAGCAGCCAAGAGGCTATCAGCGGGAGGGCCGGGGAGCTGTTTTTT
CDR3 protein: CASSQEAISGRAGELFF

D gene: TRBD1
V gene: TRBV29-1
clone size: NA
J gene: TRBJ2-5
CDR3 DNA: TGCAGCGTTGGGGACAGGGGGGTAGGAGAGACCCAGTACTTC
CDR3 protein: CSVGDRGVGETQYF

D gene: NA
V gene: TRBV19
clone size: once
J gene: TRBJ2-7
CDR3 DNA: TGTGCCAGTAGAAAGACAGGCTCCTACGAGCAGTACTTC
CDR3 protein: CASRKTGSYEQYF